The 12 T cell receptor beta chains below come from one sample, sequenced in a study of vaccination and CD4 T cells after COVID-19. Their antigen targets remain unknown. Treatment meaning: approximately 11-day PBMC culture with coronavirus spike peptide pools or control peptides (ViraFEST assay). Cultured CD4+ T-cell DNA underwent Oncomine TCR Beta short-read sequencing. TCRdb called the PCR reads again in MiXCR, with one record for every CDR3 protein. The data show 17,000 or so distinct CDR3 sequences, with around 75% seen just once and roughly a sixth held by the top ten. The sequenced sample was CD4+ T cells from blood, cultured in vitro. The receptor set was obtained from a human donor who had recovered from COVID-19.

This clonotype was detected only a few times. One junction end disagrees with the germline gene, perhaps due to a read error. The V and J genes are TRBV7-2 and TRBJ1-1, with 9 bases fitting TRBD1. Germline V gene lookup returns CDR1 SGHTA and CDR2 FQGNSA. This CDR3 spans 16 amino acids. CDR3 nucleotide sequence: TGTGCCAGCAGCCTAGCCCCTCCGGGACAGGGATCGATGGCTTTCTTT. It is translated as CASSLAPPGQGSMAFF.

The chain couples TRBV19 to TRBJ1-1; perhaps TRBD1 as D (6 bases). This CDR3 has 15 amino acids. Trimming removed 3 bases from V and 1 base from J, with 12 bases in between. CDR1 is LNHDA, CDR2 SQIVND, per germline (reference sequence). The CDR3 spells CASSIHWGANTEAFF. In nucleotides, the CDR3 is TGTGCCAGTAGTATCCACTGGGGGGCGAACACTGAAGCTTTCTTT.

The chain combines TRBV2 with TRBJ1-1; the D is unclear. The V gene's germline CDR1 is SNHLY and CDR2 FYNNEI. Trimming pared 4 bases from V and 0 bases from J, leaving 9 bases between. The CDR3 spans 14 residues. CDR3 DNA: TGTGCCAGCAGTGTTGCATCCATGAACACTGAAGCTTTCTTT. This translates into CASSVASMNTEAFF.

This clonotype showed up just a few times. The genes are TRBV20-1 and TRBJ1-4, with 8 bases identical to TRBD1. With V trimmed by 0 bases and J by 6 bases, 6 bases remained unmatched. CDR3 length: 15 amino acids. CDR1 is DFQATT and CDR2 is SNEGSKA in the germline V gene (reference sequence). This CDR3 reads CSARDQAGGDEKLFF. The CDR3 DNA sequence: TGCAGTGCTAGAGATCAGGCAGGGGGCGATGAAAAACTGTTTTTT.

The table lists this clonotype with a few counts. The chain employs TRBV6-1 and TRBJ1-5, with D perhaps TRBD1 (6 bases). From germline, CDR1 is MNHNS and CDR2 SASEGT. The CDR3 is 16 amino acids. V was pared by 6 bases and J by 3 bases, with 18 bases between. The CDR3 DNA reads TGTGCCAGCAGCCAACCCCTACAGGGTCCCAATCAGCCCCAGCATTTT. It is translated as CASSQPLQGPNQPQHF.

V usage is TRBV7-2 and J usage is TRBJ1-5; TRBD1 is a possible D gene (5 bases). Trimming removed 2 bases at V and 0 bases at J, with 8 bases between. Germline CDR1 is SGHTA and CDR2 is FQGNSA. The CDR3 length is 15 residues. DNA of the CDR3: TGTGCCAGCAGCTTACGGGGGTATAGCAATCAGCCCCAGCATTTT. Translation: CASSLRGYSNQPQHF.

This clonotype turned up a few times. The CDR3: CSARDRRQGRTEAFF. The CDR3 DNA reads TGCAGTGCTAGAGATCGGAGACAGGGGAGAACTGAAGCTTTCTTT. This rearrangement joins TRBV20-1 to TRBJ1-1, with 8 positions matching TRBD1. Unmatched junction bases numbered 8, after V lost 0 bases and J lost 5 bases. CDR1 DFQATT and CDR2 SNEGSKA come from the germline V gene (reference sequence). The CDR3 loop spans 15 amino acids.

J is TRBJ2-5 and V is TRBV20-1; TRBD1 or TRBD2 may be the D gene (5 bases each). Germline V gene lookup returns CDR1 DFQATT and CDR2 SNEGSKA (reference sequence). The CDR3 extends over 15 amino acids. V was pared by 3 bases and J by 4 bases, with 18 bases between. The CDR3: CSASQNPGPLETQYF. CDR3 nucleotide sequence: TGCAGTGCTAGTCAAAATCCGGGACCCCTAGAGACCCAGTACTTC.

The gene calls are TRBV7-7 and TRBJ2-5; D unclear. There are 13 residues in the CDR3. In germline, CDR1 is SSHAT, CDR2 FNYEAQ (reference sequence). Trimming cost V 3 bases and J 5 bases, with 10 bases left between them. In DNA, the CDR3 is TGTGCCAGCAGCTTTGGGGTAGGGGAGACCCAGTACTTC. This gives the protein CASSFGVGETQYF.

V and J are TRBV11-3 and TRBJ2-7, with 10 nucleotides matching TRBD2. Germline V gene sequence: CDR1 SGHNT, CDR2 YENEEA. The CDR3 consists of 15 residues. J was trimmed by 3 bases and V by 1 base; bases with no gene match: 3. CDR3 residues: CASSLGAGGYYEQYF. For the CDR3, the DNA is TGTGCCAGCAGCTTAGGAGCGGGAGGGTACTACGAGCAGTACTTC.

The chain uses TRBV30 and TRBJ1-1, with D possibly being TRBD1 (5 bases). V was pared by 4 bases and J by 2 bases, with 14 bases between. Germline V gene data show CDR1 as GTSNPN and CDR2 as SVGIG (reference sequence). The CDR3 sequence is 14 residues long. The CDR3 coding sequence is TGTGCCTGGAACCCCGGGACCGGAAACACTGAAGCTTTCTTT. This gives the protein CAWNPGTGNTEAFF.

This clonotype was seen just once. The gene calls are TRBV7-9 and TRBJ2-2; weak D call: TRBD2 (5 bases). CDR1 is SEHNR, CDR2 FQNEAQ, per germline (reference sequence). There are 17 residues in the CDR3. V was pared by 1 base and J by 4 bases, with 16 bases between. In nucleotides, the CDR3 is TGTGCCAGCAGCTTAGTTCTCCCGGGAACCGGCACCGGGGAGCTGTTTTTT. As protein: CASSLVLPGTGTGELFF.